These 9 T cell receptor beta chains were sequenced from one sample in a study of CD8 T cells in Susac syndrome. cDNA came from roughly 0.53 to 1 ug RNA primed by random hexamers. TCRdb used MiXCR to reprocess the immunoSEQ multiplex PCR reads, holding one entry per CDR3 protein. The data contain more than 200,000 distinct CDR3 sequences, roughly 90% of them singletons. Sequencing was done on a sample of CD8+ T cells from PBMCs. The receptor source for this set is a human donor with multiple sclerosis.

The chain combines TRBV6-5 with TRBJ1-1; the D is unclear. Deletions cut 7 bases from V and 3 bases from J, with 12 bases between. CDR1 MNHEY and CDR2 SVGAGI come from the germline V gene. The CDR3 contains 13 residues. The CDR3 sequence: CASKGEGYTEAFF. In nucleotides, the CDR3 is TGTGCCAGCAAGGGAGAAGGGTACACTGAAGCTTTCTTT.

The chain has TRBV27 and TRBJ2-1; 7 nucleotides agree with TRBD2. Germline trimming cut 2 bases from V and 7 bases from J; bases unmatched to any gene: 11. The CDR3 is 16 amino acids. CDR1 MNHEY and CDR2 SMNVEV come from the germline V gene (reference sequence). CDR3 DNA sequence: TGTGCCAGCAGTTTACCCCCTAGGGGTAGCGGGAATGAGCAGTTCTTC. Its translation: CASSLPPRGSGNEQFF.

V usage is TRBV6-2 or TRBV6-3 and J usage is TRBJ1-1; a possible D gene is TRBD1 (5 bases). CDR1 is MNHEY, CDR2 SVGEGT, per germline. This CDR3 spans 14 amino acids. V lost 0 bases and J 4 bases, leaving 9 bases between the germline ends. DNA for the CDR3: TGTGCCAGCAGTTACTCCGGGGGAGCCACTGAAGCTTTCTTT. The encoded protein is CASSYSGGATEAFF.

The chain carries TRBV19 and TRBJ1-2; D gene uncertain. V dropped 5 bases and J dropped 7 bases, with 17 bases sitting between them. Germline V gene sequence: CDR1 LNHDA, CDR2 SQIVND (reference sequence). The CDR3 spans 14 residues. For the CDR3, the DNA is TGTGCCAGTAGTCCTCGCGTGTTGCGGGCTGGCTACACCTTC. This encodes CASSPRVLRAGYTF.

The chain carries TRBV9 and TRBJ2-2, with TRBD1 as a possible D gene (6 bases). Germline V gene sequence: CDR1 SGDLS, CDR2 YYNGEE. The CDR3 extends over 16 amino acids. Trimming shortened V by 5 bases and J by 6 bases, and 20 bases separated the two germline ends. The CDR3: CASSETGIPNSGELFF. In DNA form, the CDR3 reads TGTGCCAGCAGTGAAACAGGGATCCCCAACTCCGGGGAGCTGTTTTTT.

The rearrangement links TRBV7-9 to TRBJ2-5; the match to TRBD1 covers 9 bases. Trimming at V came to 4 bases and at J to 3 bases, leaving 6 bases not matched to a gene. Germline V lookup: CDR1 SEHNR, CDR2 FQNEAQ (reference sequence). The CDR3 totals 15 residues. For the CDR3, the DNA is TGTGCCAGCAGCTCCCGGACAGGGGTGGAAGAGACCCAGTACTTC. It specifies CASSSRTGVEETQYF.

The chain employs TRBV12-3 or TRBV12-4 and TRBJ1-3; no definite D call. V was clipped by 3 bases and J by 0 bases, with 3 bases between them. The CDR3 runs 13 residues. The CDR3 DNA is TGTGCCAGCAGTTTTTTCTCTGGAAACACCATATATTTT. Its translation: CASSFFSGNTIYF.

A remark on this clonotype: At one boundary the junction diverges from the germline segment, which might be a read error. V and J are TRBV12-3 or TRBV12-4 and TRBJ2-7, with a possible D match to TRBD2 (6 bases). The CDR3 covers 15 residues. The CDR3 loop is CASSFGGKSSYKQYF. CDR3 sequence (DNA): TGTGCCAGCAGTTTCGGGGGTAAGAGCTCCTACAAGCAGTACTTC.

The gene calls are TRBV2 and TRBJ1-2; possibly TRBD1 for D (5 bases). CDR1 and CDR2 from the germline V gene are SNHLY and FYNNEI. The ends were cut back, 7 bases at V and 8 bases at J, with 11 bases in the middle. The CDR3 contains 11 residues. The CDR3 loop reads CASNQGWGYTF. The CDR3 bases are TGTGCCAGCAATCAGGGATGGGGCTACACCTTC.